Listed here are 6 T cell receptor beta chains from one sample, sequenced in a study of cytomegalovirus exposure and HLA in healthy donors. The PCR had 60 Vbeta and 13 Jbeta primers. Data came from immunoSEQ multiplex PCR; TCRdb stores just in-frame clones and leaves some out. The sample shows more than 85,000 clones, 60% to 80% of them seen only once. Sequencing input: PBMCs. All receptors derive from a woman younger than 30 in good health and CMV-seropositive.

In this sample, this clone turned up once. The rearrangement joins TRBV14 to TRBJ2-7; D might be TRBD1 (5 bases). The CDR3 runs to 13 residues. Per germline, CDR1 SGHDN and CDR2 FVKESK. V was trimmed by 4 bases and J by 5 bases, leaving 12 bases between them. CDR3 DNA: TGTGCCAGCAGCCTTACCCCAGGGCACGAGCAGTACTTC. Protein: CASSLTPGHEQYF.

The J gene is TRBJ2-1, the V gene TRBV7-6; 16 nucleotides agree with TRBD2. J lost 8 bases, V lost 2 bases, and 9 bases had no gene match. This CDR3 has 18 amino acids. Germline V gene data show CDR1 as SGHVS and CDR2 as FNYEAQ. The CDR3 DNA follows: TGTGCCAGCAGCTTACCGGGACTAGCGGGAGGGGGCGTGGATGAGCAGTTCTTC. It yields the protein CASSLPGLAGGGVDEQFF.

This chain joins TRBV27 and TRBJ2-7; 11 bases match TRBD2. Trimming removed 5 bases from V and 2 bases from J; junction bases left unmatched: 8. Germline assignment: CDR1 MNHEY and CDR2 SMNVEV (reference sequence). This CDR3 region has 16 residues. The CDR3 DNA reads TGTGCCAGCAGTGAACGTAGCGGGAGGGTTACCTACGAGCAGTACTTC. It translates to CASSERSGRVTYEQYF.

The J gene is TRBJ2-3, the V gene TRBV4-3; 10 bases match TRBD2. J was trimmed by 4 bases and V by 1 base; bases with no gene match: 5. CDR1 and CDR2 from the germline V gene are LGHNA and YSLEER. CDR3 length: 16 amino acids. The CDR3 region is CASSQVLAGAPDTQYF. The DNA for the CDR3 is TGCGCCAGCAGCCAAGTTCTAGCGGGAGCCCCAGATACGCAGTATTTT.

This chain uses TRBV6-5 with TRBJ1-6, with 10 bases aligning to TRBD1. This CDR3 contains 14 residues. Trimming removed 6 bases from V and 6 bases from J; junction bases left unmatched: 2. Looked up from germline, CDR1 is MNHEY and CDR2 is SVGAGI. The CDR3 coding sequence is TGTGCCAGCAGCGGGACAGGGGTTAATTCACCCCTCCACTTT. It is translated as CASSGTGVNSPLHF.

The chain has TRBV7-2 and TRBJ2-3; 8 nucleotides agree with TRBD2. The CDR3 runs to 15 residues. The J segment lost 6 bases and the V segment lost 7 bases, leaving 12 bases of the junction unmatched. Germline CDR1 SGHTA, CDR2 FQGNSA. Written as DNA, the CDR3 is TGTGCCAGCACCACCGGCCCTAGCGGGTTCGATACGCAGTATTTT. It encodes CASTTGPSGFDTQYF.